This T cell receptor (beta chain) is drawn from a study of technical replicates of blood from a few donors. Here immunoSEQ multiplex PCR was the method, and the copy in TCRdb shows in-frame clones only, minus some. The sample has some 56,000 clones; over 85% are singletons. J lost 6 bases, V lost 7 bases, and 14 bases had no gene match. The V gene's germline CDR1 is KGHSH and CDR2 LQKENI. This CDR3 spans 16 amino acids. Sequencing used PBMCs. The sequence was obtained from a human donor in good health. Some clones in this sample may be carry-over from other donors' samples. The chain recombines TRBV18 with TRBJ1-1; 10 positions match TRBD1. The chain's CDR3 is CASFGDRGWGTAEAFF. The DNA for the CDR3 is TGTGCCAGCTTCGGGGACAGGGGCTGGGGGACCGCTGAAGCTTTCTTT.